This record looks at one TCR beta chain sequence and its context. Its specificity is unknown. V shed 6 bases and J shed 8 bases, with 19 bases lying between them. This CDR3 has 13 amino acids. CDR1 SQVTM and CDR2 ANQGSEA come from the germline V gene. TCRdb's copy holds only in-frame clones and misses some; the assay was immunoSEQ multiplex PCR. In the table there are around 64,000 clones, 91% of which are singletons. The entry originates in a study of OX40 agonist ivuxolimab in advanced cancers. Study details: Patients receiving dose escalation had hepatocellular carcinoma, melanoma, renal cell or head and neck cancer.

Overall study findings and caveats: Averaging showed that CD8+ T cells had more expanded clones than CD4+ did. No antigen was identified for the clonally expanded peripheral T cells.

The J gene is TRBJ1-2, the V gene TRBV29-1; D gene unclear. The specimen was CD4+ or CD8+ T cells sorted from blood, collected in a trial of the OX40 agonist ivuxolimab. This sequence originates from an adult with an advanced solid tumor such as melanoma, head and neck, liver or kidney cancer. The CDR3 is CSVSANDLWGYTF. CDR3 in DNA: TGCAGCGTCTCCGCTAACGACCTATGGGGCTACACCTTC.